This paragraph reports one T cell receptor (beta chain). This record belongs to a study of shared clonotypes between healthy human individuals. This table comes from immunoSEQ multiplex PCR, and its TCRdb copy is limited to in-frame clones, with some not included. The data contain some 1,100,000 clones, more than 75% of them singletons. V lost 6 bases to trimming and J lost 1 base, with 15 bases between them. The V gene's germline CDR1 is MDHEN and CDR2 SYDVKM. The CDR3 sequence is 15 residues long. The source of this sequence is a man aged 18 to 30 in good health. Some clones in this sample may be carry-over from other donors' samples. The chain links TRBV28 to TRBJ1-1; D perhaps matches TRBD1 (6 bases). Sequenced: memory CD4+ T cells from PBMCs. Subset of the sample: CD45RA-negative fraction. CDR3 in amino acids: CASSPGGATNTEAFF. Written as DNA, the CDR3 is TGTGCCAGCAGCCCGGGGGGGGCAACGAACACTGAAGCTTTCTTT.